This is a list of T cell receptor beta chains from one sample in a study of identical twins. MiXCR, run by TCRdb on the 5' RACE reads, gives a single entry per CDR3 protein. Of 140,000 to 150,000 distinct CDR3 sequences listed, under 4.5% are singletons. Material for sequencing was memory T cells sorted from blood. Every receptor here comes from a young man in good health. Both conserved end residues are part of each CDR3. Only some rows state a clone size, as once, few, many or a class for expanded clones.

size | length | V | CDR3
many | 14 | TRBV5-1 | CASSLDRAKNIQYF
- | 12 | TRBV7-9 | CASSLPFRSKFF
- | 14 | TRBV25-1 | CASSDSGRTDTQYF
many | 14 | TRBV28 | CASSLSGPGNTIYF
many | 15 | TRBV4-2 | CASSQARGLGTEAFF
many | 15 | TRBV20-1 | CSATDVMGNTDTQYF
many | 15 | TRBV12-3/TRBV12-4 | CASCPSGSLTGELFF
many | 10 | TRBV20-1 | CSAWNNEQFF
many | 16 | TRBV7-2 | CASSPLAGGYAGELFF
- | 14 | TRBV5-5 | CASTENPPGTEAFF
many | 13 | TRBV28 | CASRGVLGEKLFF
many | 15 | TRBV20-1 | CSARDVDTNGETQYF
many | 11 | TRBV5-1 | CASSDHYEQFF
many | 17 | TRBV24-1 | CATSDLPGLARPNEQFF
- | 15 | TRBV9 | CASSVKAGAAGELFF
many | 16 | TRBV27 | CASSSRLAGDTDTQYF
many | 14 | TRBV28 | CASLGGRAGDTQYF
many | 14 | TRBV12-3/TRBV12-4 | CASTLTGRQNGYTF
many | 13 | TRBV4-3 | CASSQDRMETQYF
many | 13 | TRBV20-1 | CSANRAAGNTIYF